This T cell receptor (beta chain) was sequenced in a study of PD-1 blockade in classical Hodgkin lymphoma. Turning to the study itself: The study gave patients nivolumab 3 mg/kg intravenously every 2 weeks.

The patients all showed relapse after autologous stem cell transplantation, while their brentuximab vedotin exposure varied. Patients' outcomes at their best amounted to complete response, partial response or progressive disease. On this clone: The target antigen is unknown.

General study results and limits: Factors driving the repertoire differences, possibly disease activity or prior therapy, remain undefined. With CD4+ cells, TCR diversity rose significantly by C4D1, but not with CD8+ cells.

Using immunoSEQ multiplex PCR, the repertoire was profiled, and TCRdb retains in-frame clones only, with some absent. The sample holds tens of thousands of clones, about 71% seen once. V was cut by 0 bases and J by 6 bases, with 17 bases left in between. CDR1 is GTSNPN and CDR2 is SVGIG in the germline V gene (reference sequence). This CDR3 has 15 amino acids. The J gene is TRBJ1-2, the V gene TRBV30; perhaps TRBD1 as D (5 bases). The source was peripheral blood mononuclear cells (PBMCs), collected at baseline. The sequence derives from a human donor with classical Hodgkin lymphoma. The CDR3 DNA reads TGTGCCTGGAGTGTATCGGTAGCTGAGGGACATGGCTACACCTTC. This sequence encodes CAWSVSVAEGHGYTF.